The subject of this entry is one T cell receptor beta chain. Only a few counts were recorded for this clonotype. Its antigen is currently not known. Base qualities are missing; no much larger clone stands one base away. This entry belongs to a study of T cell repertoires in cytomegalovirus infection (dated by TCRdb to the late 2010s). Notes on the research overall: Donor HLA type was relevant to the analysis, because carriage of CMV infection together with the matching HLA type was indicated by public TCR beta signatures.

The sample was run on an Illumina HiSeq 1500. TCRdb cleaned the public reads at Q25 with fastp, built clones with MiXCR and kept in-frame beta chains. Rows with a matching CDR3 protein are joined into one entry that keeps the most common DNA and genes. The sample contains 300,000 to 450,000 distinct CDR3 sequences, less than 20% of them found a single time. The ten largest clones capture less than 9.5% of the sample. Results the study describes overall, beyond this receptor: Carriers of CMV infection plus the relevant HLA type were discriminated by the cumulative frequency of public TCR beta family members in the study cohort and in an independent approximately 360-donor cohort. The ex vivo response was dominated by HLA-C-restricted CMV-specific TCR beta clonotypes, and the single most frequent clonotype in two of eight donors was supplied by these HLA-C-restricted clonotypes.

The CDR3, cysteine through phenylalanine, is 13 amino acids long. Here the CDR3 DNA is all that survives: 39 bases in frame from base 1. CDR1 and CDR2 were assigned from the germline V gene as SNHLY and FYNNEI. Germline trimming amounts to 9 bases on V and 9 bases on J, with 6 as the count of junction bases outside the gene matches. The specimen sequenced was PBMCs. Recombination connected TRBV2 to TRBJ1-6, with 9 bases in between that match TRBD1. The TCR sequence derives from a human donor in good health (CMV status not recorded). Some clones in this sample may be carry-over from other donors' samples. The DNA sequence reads TGTGCCAGGGCGGGGACAGGGACTTCACCCCTCCACTTT. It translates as CARAGTGTSPLHF. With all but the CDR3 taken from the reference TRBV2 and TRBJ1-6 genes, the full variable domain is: EPEVTQTPSHQVTQMGQEVILRCVPISNHLYFYWYRQILGQKVEFLVSFYNNEISEKSEIFDDQFSVERPDGSNFTLKIRSTKLEDSAMYFCARAGTGTSPLHFGNGTRLTVT.